The source of this TCR beta chain is a study of monozygotic twins with inflammatory bowel disease. Findings of the study overall: Fewer shared clonotypes with others were found in IBD patients than in healthy twins, especially with disease activity.

This CDR3 comprises 15 residues. Germline CDR1 SEHNR, CDR2 FQNEAQ (reference sequence). With regard to this clonotype: What it binds is unknown.

The RNA usage for each TCR library was roughly 3.5 ug of total RNA. TCRdb re-called the 5' RACE reads; one entry per CDR3 protein, DNA not given. This listing includes 200,000 to 250,000 distinct CDR3 sequences. V and J are TRBV7-9 and TRBJ2-2; the D call from TCRdb, TRBD2, cannot be confirmed without DNA. The TCR comes from a human donor with ulcerative colitis or Crohn's disease, or a healthy co-twin of an affected twin (not recorded which). Sequencing was performed on blood. CDR3 protein: CASSASGGEAGELFF. The variable domain in full, completed from reference TRBV7-9 and TRBJ2-2, reads DTGVSQNPRHKITKRGQNVTFRCDPISEHNRLYWYRQTLGQGPEFLTYFQNEAQLEKSRLLSDRFSAERPKGSFSTLEIQRTEQGDSAMYLCASSASGGEAGELFFGEGSRLTVL.